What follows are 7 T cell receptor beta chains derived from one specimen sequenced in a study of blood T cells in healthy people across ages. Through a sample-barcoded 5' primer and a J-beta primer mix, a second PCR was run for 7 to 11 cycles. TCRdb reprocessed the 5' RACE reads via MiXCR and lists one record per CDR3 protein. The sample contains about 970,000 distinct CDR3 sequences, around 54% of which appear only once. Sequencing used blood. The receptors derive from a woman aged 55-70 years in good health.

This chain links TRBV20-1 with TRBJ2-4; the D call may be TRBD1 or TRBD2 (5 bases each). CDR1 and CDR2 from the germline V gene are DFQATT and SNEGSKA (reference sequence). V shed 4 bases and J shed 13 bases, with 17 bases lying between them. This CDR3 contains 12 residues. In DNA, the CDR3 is TGCAGTGCTATGTTAGGGGCCAGGGAGCAGTACTTC. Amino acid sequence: CSAMLGAREQYF.

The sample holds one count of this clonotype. The CDR3 loop reads CASSGDPSTDTQYF. For the CDR3, the DNA is TGCGCCAGCAGCGGGGACCCTAGCACAGATACGCAGTATTTT. The rearrangement uses TRBV5-1 and TRBJ2-3; D may correspond to TRBD1 or TRBD2 (5 bases each). This CDR3 spans 14 amino acids. Germline CDR1 reads SGHRS; CDR2 reads YFSETQ. V gave up 4 bases and J gave up 0 bases, with 9 bases separating them.

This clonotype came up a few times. CDR3 nucleotide sequence: TGTGCCAGCAGCTTATGGACTAGCGAGGACGAGCAGTACTTC. Encoded protein: CASSLWTSEDEQYF. The genes are TRBV7-9 and TRBJ2-7, with 9 bases that match TRBD2. Trimming cost V 2 bases and J 5 bases; bases outside gene matches: 4. Germline V lookup: CDR1 SEHNR, CDR2 FQNEAQ (reference sequence). This CDR3 is 14 amino acids long. The whole variable domain, remainder taken from reference TRBV7-9 and TRBJ2-7, is DTGVSQNPRHKITKRGQNVTFRCDPISEHNRLYWYRQTLGQGPEFLTYFQNEAQLEKSRLLSDRFSAERPKGSFSTLEIQRTEQGDSAMYLCASSLWTSEDEQYFGPGTRLTVT.

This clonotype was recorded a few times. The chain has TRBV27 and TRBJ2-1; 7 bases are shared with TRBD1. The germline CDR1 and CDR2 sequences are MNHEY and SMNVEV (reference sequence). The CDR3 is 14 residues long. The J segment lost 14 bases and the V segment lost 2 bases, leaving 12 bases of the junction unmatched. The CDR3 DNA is TGTGCCAGCAGTTTAACTTTAGGGGCGCAGGGGGAGTTCTTC. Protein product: CASSLTLGAQGEFF.

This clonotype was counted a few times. This chain's CDR3 is CASSPAGGRYEQYF. Written as DNA, the CDR3 is TGTGCCAGCAGCCCCGCGGGAGGGAGGTACGAGCAGTACTTC. V gene TRBV11-2 combines with J gene TRBJ2-7, with TRBD2 matching 9 bases. This CDR3 spans 14 amino acids. With V trimmed by 5 bases and J by 4 bases, 6 bases remained unmatched. Per germline, CDR1 SGHAT and CDR2 FQNNGV.

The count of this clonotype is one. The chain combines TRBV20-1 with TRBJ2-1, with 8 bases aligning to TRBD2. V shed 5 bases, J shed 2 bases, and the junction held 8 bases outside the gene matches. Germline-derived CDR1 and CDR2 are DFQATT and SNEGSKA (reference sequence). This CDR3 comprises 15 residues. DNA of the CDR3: TGCAGTGCTCAGACCCACGGGAGGGCCTACAATGAGCAGTTCTTC. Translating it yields CSAQTHGRAYNEQFF.

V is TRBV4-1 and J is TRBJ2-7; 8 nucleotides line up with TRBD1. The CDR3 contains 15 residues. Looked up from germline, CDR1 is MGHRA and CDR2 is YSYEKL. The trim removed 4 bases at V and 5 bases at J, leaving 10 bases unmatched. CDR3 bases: TGCGCCAGCAGCCCACAGGGGGGACTTAGCCACGAGCAGTACTTC. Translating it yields CASSPQGGLSHEQYF.